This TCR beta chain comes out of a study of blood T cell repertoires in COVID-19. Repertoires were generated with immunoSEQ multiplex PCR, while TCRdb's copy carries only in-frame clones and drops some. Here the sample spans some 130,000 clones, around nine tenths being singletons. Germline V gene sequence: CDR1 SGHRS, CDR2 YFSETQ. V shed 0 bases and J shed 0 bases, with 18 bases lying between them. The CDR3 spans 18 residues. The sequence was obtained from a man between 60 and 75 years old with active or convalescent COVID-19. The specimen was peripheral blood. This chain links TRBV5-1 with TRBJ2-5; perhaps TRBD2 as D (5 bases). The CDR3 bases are TGCGCCAGCAGCTTGGGAAGTCGAGGGTTACCCCACCAAGAGACCCAGTACTTC. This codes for CASSLGSRGLPHQETQYF.